Following are 3 T cell receptor beta chains from one sample sequenced in a study of technical replicates of blood from four donors. Clones were sequenced by immunoSEQ multiplex PCR, and TCRdb holds only the in-frame ones, with some missing. The sample shows tens of thousands of clones, approximately 93% of them seen only once. Sequencing used T cells isolated from PBMCs. All receptors come from a human donor in good health.

The V call is TRBV27, the J call TRBJ2-1; 9 bases are shared with TRBD2. The trim removed 6 bases at V and 7 bases at J, leaving 7 bases unmatched. CDR3 length equals 14 residues. CDR1 is MNHEY and CDR2 is SMNVEV in the germline V gene (reference sequence). The DNA of the CDR3 is TGTGCCAGCAGCCTAGCGGGATATAGGAATGAGCAGTTCTTC. It specifies CASSLAGYRNEQFF.

The chain joins TRBV5-4 to TRBJ2-2; a possible D gene is TRBD1 (6 bases). Germline CDR1 is SGHNT and CDR2 is YYREEE (reference sequence). This CDR3 has 17 residues. Trimming stripped 3 bases from V and 1 base from J, with 16 bases between. The CDR3 loop reads CASSWGPGQLNTGELFF. As DNA, the CDR3 is TGTGCCAGCAGCTGGGGCCCAGGACAGCTGAACACCGGGGAGCTGTTTTTT. Combining the CDR3 with reference TRBV5-4 and TRBJ2-2 gives the whole variable domain ETGVTQSPTHLIKTRGQQVTLRCSSQSGHNTVSWYQQALGQGPQFIFQYYREEENGRGNFPPRFSGLQFPNYSSELNVNALELDDSALYLCASSWGPGQLNTGELFFGEGSRLTVL.

J is TRBJ2-6 and V is TRBV19; maybe TRBD1 (6 bases). V shed 4 bases and J shed 2 bases, with 12 bases lying between them. Germline V CDR1 and CDR2: LNHDA, SQIVND (reference sequence). The length of the CDR3 is 16 residues. CDR3 sequence: CASSTRQATGANVLTF. The CDR3 DNA sequence: TGTGCCAGTAGTACGCGACAGGCAACTGGGGCCAACGTCCTGACTTTC.